This passage covers 23 T cell receptor beta chains from one sample sequenced in a study of T cells in Graves' hyperthyroidism and ophthalmopathy. Using RNA transcripts as the source, TCR beta CDR3 regions were amplified. The study used the HTBI primer set for a first-round RT-PCR of the TCR CDR3. MiXCR was run by TCRdb on the multiplex PCR reads, yielding one entry per CDR3 protein. The table lists roughly 93,000 distinct CDR3 sequences, approximately 40% of them singletons. The sample taken for sequencing was peripheral blood or thyroid tissue (not recorded which). The receptor source for this set is a woman between 25 and 40 years old with Graves' hyperthyroidism.

The chain carries TRBV2 and TRBJ1-1; TRBD1 matches 8 bases. V gave up 4 bases and J gave up 11 bases; unmatched junction bases: 9. Germline V gene data show CDR1 as SNHLY and CDR2 as FYNNEI. The CDR3 spans 13 residues. The CDR3 loop reads CASSVGGTGSAFF. CDR3 sequence (DNA): TGTGCCAGCAGTGTGGGCGGGACAGGCTCCGCTTTCTTT.

The chain joins TRBV9 to TRBJ2-3; D is unresolved. Germline CDR1 and CDR2: SGDLS and YYNGEE. V lost 5 bases to trimming and J lost 0 bases, with 10 bases between them. The CDR3 is 14 residues long. Here the CDR3 DNA reads TGTGCCAGCAGTTATACGAGGAGCACAGATACGCAGTATTTT. Protein: CASSYTRSTDTQYF.

This clonotype was seen ten or more times. The chain links TRBV10-3 to TRBJ2-5; 14 bases map to TRBD2. Germline V lookup: CDR1 ENHRY, CDR2 SYGVKD. This CDR3 is 18 amino acids long. The junction had 8 bases not matched to a gene; V was cut back by 0 bases and J by 5 bases. CDR3 nucleotide sequence: TGTGCCATCAGTGAGTCGCTGACTAGCGGGAGGGAGCAGGAGACCCAGTACTTC. It encodes CAISESLTSGREQETQYF.

In this sample, this clonotype turned up many times. The chain joins TRBV3-1 to TRBJ2-2; D not certain. In germline, CDR1 is LGHDT, CDR2 YNNKEL (reference sequence). The V end was cut by 2 bases, the J end by 0 bases, with 1 base between. The CDR3 sequence is 13 residues long. The CDR3 loop is CASSQSNTGELFF. For the CDR3, the DNA is TGTGCCAGCAGCCAATCGAACACCGGGGAGCTGTTTTTT.

To note about this clonotype: The conserved closing phenylalanine or tryptophan is absent in this CDR3, likely reflecting a read error. The rearrangement links TRBV5-1 to TRBJ1-1; D ambiguous. V lost 2 bases and J lost 2, with 10 bases in between. The CDR3 is 14 amino acids. Looked up from germline, CDR1 is SGHRS and CDR2 is YFSETQ. The CDR3 sequence: CASSFIGSNTEAFS. The CDR3 DNA is TGCGCCAGCAGCTTTATCGGCTCTAACACTGAAGCTTTCTCT.

The table lists this clonotype with many counts. V is TRBV27 and J is TRBJ2-5, with a possible D match to TRBD2 (6 bases). V lost 6 bases and J 7 bases, leaving 12 bases between the germline ends. Germline assignment: CDR1 MNHEY and CDR2 SMNVEV (reference sequence). The CDR3 spans 12 residues. The CDR3 DNA reads TGTGCCAGCAGCCCGGGGGATAGGACCCAGTACTTC. Translated, it gives CASSPGDRTQYF.

The chain uses TRBV29-1 and TRBJ1-2; D is uncertain. Trimming pared 8 bases from V and 5 bases from J, leaving 18 bases between. The CDR3 sequence is 13 residues long. In germline, CDR1 is SQVTM, CDR2 ANQGSEA. The CDR3 DNA reads as TGCAGCTTGGGTACAGTCGATTCATATGGCTACACCTTC. It specifies CSLGTVDSYGYTF.

V gene TRBV10-3 combines with J gene TRBJ2-5; 13 nucleotides line up with TRBD2. CDR3 size: 14 residues. Germline V gene lookup returns CDR1 ENHRY and CDR2 SYGVKD. The ends lost 10 bases at V and 5 bases at J; junction bases unmatched: 7. CDR3 bases: TGTGCCACTGGGACTAGCGGGGAGGGGGAGACCCAGTACTTC. Encoded protein: CATGTSGEGETQYF.

Many counts were recorded for this clonotype. The rearrangement links TRBV6-5 to TRBJ2-5; D gene ambiguous. Per germline, CDR1 MNHEY and CDR2 SVGAGI. The CDR3 sequence is 13 residues long. Trimming shortened V by 4 bases and J by 5 bases, and 11 bases separated the two germline ends. The CDR3 here is CASSSRYSETQYF. As DNA, the CDR3 is TGTGCCAGCAGTTCCCGATATTCGGAGACCCAGTACTTC.

The rearrangement joins TRBV10-3 to TRBJ1-5; 8 bases are a match to TRBD1. CDR1 is ENHRY, CDR2 SYGVKD, per germline. Trimming cost V 4 bases and J 7 bases; bases outside gene matches: 3. The CDR3 runs to 13 residues. The CDR3 spells CAISGTGWQPQHF. The CDR3 DNA reads TGTGCCATCAGTGGGACAGGGTGGCAGCCCCAGCATTTT.

The chain carries TRBV28 and TRBJ2-5; D might be TRBD1 (6 bases). Germline V CDR1 and CDR2: MDHEN, SYDVKM. V was pared by 6 bases and J by 4 bases, with 27 bases between. The CDR3 has 18 residues. CDR3 sequence: CASRRSRVQGLWRETQYF. The CDR3 DNA follows: TGTGCCAGCAGGCGGAGCCGAGTACAGGGTTTATGGAGAGAGACCCAGTACTTC. Based on the CDR3 plus reference TRBV28 and TRBJ2-5, the full variable domain is DVKVTQSSRYLVKRTGEKVFLECVQDMDHENMFWYRQDPGLGLRLIYFSYDVKMKEKGDIPEGYSVSREKKERFSLILESASTNQTSMYLCASRRSRVQGLWRETQYFGPGTRLLVL.

The V and J genes are TRBV15 and TRBJ1-5, with D possibly matching TRBD1 (6 bases). CDR3 length: 15 residues. Trimming removed 3 bases from V and 5 bases from J, with 14 bases in between. CDR1 is LNHNV, CDR2 YYDKDF, per germline (reference sequence). CDR3 bases: TGTGCCACCAGCAGGGACCGGGACACTTATCAGCCCCAGCATTTT. Protein product: CATSRDRDTYQPQHF.

Comment on this clonotype: Since a much larger clone is just one base distant, this may be a read error. V is TRBV5-4 and J is TRBJ2-3, with 7 positions matching TRBD2. This CDR3 is 14 amino acids long. V was clipped by 9 bases and J by 3 bases; unmatched bases: 10. CDR1 and CDR2 from the germline V gene are SGHNT and YYREEE (reference sequence). The CDR3 spells CATSPTSSTDTQYF. The CDR3 coding sequence is TGTGCCACCAGTCCGACTAGCTCGACAGATACGCAGTATTTT.

This clonotype was found many times. The rearrangement links TRBV6-6 to TRBJ1-2; D possibly corresponds to TRBD1 (6 bases). V gave up 0 bases and J gave up 7 bases, with 18 bases separating them. Germline CDR1 is MNHNY and CDR2 is SVGAGI (reference sequence). This CDR3 has 16 residues. The CDR3 reads CASSYSNIPGAGGYTF. CDR3 DNA sequence: TGTGCCAGCAGTTACTCGAATATTCCAGGGGCGGGTGGCTACACCTTC.

V gene TRBV7-2 combines with J gene TRBJ1-1; 7 bases fit TRBD1. V lost 1 base and J lost 0; bases outside the gene matches: 14. Germline V gives CDR1 SGHTA, CDR2 FQGNSA. This CDR3 is built from 19 residues. In DNA, the CDR3 is TGTGCCAGCAGCTTAGATGGCGGAAACAGGGGATTCATGAACACTGAAGCTTTCTTT. This sequence encodes CASSLDGGNRGFMNTEAFF.

Many counts were recorded for this clonotype. The chain is built from TRBV7-8 and TRBJ1-1; D gene ambiguous. This CDR3 has 15 amino acids. Germline assignment: CDR1 SGHVS and CDR2 FQNEAQ. The V gene lost 5 bases and the J gene lost 4 bases, with 17 bases spanning the gap. The CDR3 loop is CASSSSTGLATEAFF. The DNA for the CDR3 is TGTGCCAGCAGCAGCAGCACGGGGTTGGCCACTGAAGCTTTCTTT.

This clonotype was seen ten or more times. The chain uses TRBV28 and TRBJ1-5; D unresolved. This CDR3 is built from 14 residues. The V gene's germline CDR1 is MDHEN and CDR2 SYDVKM. Trimming cost V 2 bases and J 6 bases, with 11 bases left between them. The CDR3 nucleotides read TGTGCCAGCAGTTTACCGTTTCCTGGTCAGCCCCAGCATTTT. This gives the protein CASSLPFPGQPQHF. Supplemented by reference TRBV28 and TRBJ1-5, the full variable domain reads DVKVTQSSRYLVKRTGEKVFLECVQDMDHENMFWYRQDPGLGLRLIYFSYDVKMKEKGDIPEGYSVSREKKERFSLILESASTNQTSMYLCASSLPFPGQPQHFGDGTRLSIL.

The chain has TRBV4-1 and TRBJ2-2; 13 bases are shared with TRBD2. In germline, CDR1 is MGHRA, CDR2 YSYEKL. Unmatched junction bases numbered 1, after V lost 4 bases and J lost 8 bases. This CDR3 region has 14 residues. The CDR3 DNA reads TGCGCCAGCAGCCCGGGACTAGCGGGAGGGGAGCTGTTTTTT. Its protein is CASSPGLAGGELFF.

Ten or more counts support this clonotype. The rearrangement links TRBV7-2 to TRBJ2-6, with D possibly being TRBD2 (6 bases). The germline V gene encodes CDR1 SGHTA and CDR2 FQGNSA. V was trimmed by 4 bases and J by 0 bases, leaving 13 bases between them. The CDR3 extends over 17 amino acids. Written as DNA, the CDR3 is TGTGCCAGCAGCTACGGGAGTCCCCTCTCTGGGGCCAACGTCCTGACTTTC. Protein sequence: CASSYGSPLSGANVLTF.

The V gene is TRBV7-6, the J gene TRBJ2-1, with 12 bases matching TRBD2. With V trimmed by 1 base and J by 7 bases, 5 bases remained unmatched. This CDR3 is built from 16 residues. Germline lookup yields CDR1 SGHVS and CDR2 FNYEAQ. CDR3 nucleotide sequence: TGTGCCAGCAGCTTAGTGGGGGGGACTAGCGGGAATGAGCAGTTCTTC. It yields the protein CASSLVGGTSGNEQFF.

The chain has TRBV7-8 and TRBJ1-5; D is unresolved. The V gene's germline CDR1 is SGHVS and CDR2 FQNEAQ. The length of the CDR3 is 15 residues. V lost 5 bases and J lost 3, with 14 bases in between. This chain's CDR3 is CASSKDWAANQPQHF. The CDR3 DNA is TGTGCCAGCAGCAAAGATTGGGCAGCCAATCAGCCCCAGCATTTT. Using reference TRBV7-8 and TRBJ1-5 for the parts outside the CDR3, the full variable domain is GAGVSQSPRYKVAKRGQDVALRCDPISGHVSLFWYQQALGQGPEFLTYFQNEAQLDKSGLPSDRFFAERPEGSVSTLKIQRTQQEDSAVYLCASSKDWAANQPQHFGDGTRLSIL.

This clonotype was recorded at least ten times. A single base separates this from a much larger clone, so it may be a read error. The CDR3 DNA is TGTGCCAGCGGTGACGGGGTAAGAGCAGGAAGGCCCGAGCAGTACTTC. Amino acid sequence: CASGDGVRAGRPEQYF. The chain links TRBV25-1 to TRBJ2-7, with D tentatively TRBD2 (5 bases). Germline V lookup: CDR1 MGHDK, CDR2 SYGVNS. The CDR3 is 16 residues long.

This clonotype was counted many times. The chain is built from TRBV20-1 and TRBJ2-5; D is possibly TRBD2 (6 bases). The CDR3 extends over 13 amino acids. Germline CDR1 DFQATT, CDR2 SNEGSKA (reference sequence). Trimming took off 1 base at V and 2 bases at J, with 8 bases between the two ends. In DNA form, the CDR3 reads TGCAGTGCTAGAGGGACTATTCAAGAGACCCAGTACTTC. Its protein is CSARGTIQETQYF.